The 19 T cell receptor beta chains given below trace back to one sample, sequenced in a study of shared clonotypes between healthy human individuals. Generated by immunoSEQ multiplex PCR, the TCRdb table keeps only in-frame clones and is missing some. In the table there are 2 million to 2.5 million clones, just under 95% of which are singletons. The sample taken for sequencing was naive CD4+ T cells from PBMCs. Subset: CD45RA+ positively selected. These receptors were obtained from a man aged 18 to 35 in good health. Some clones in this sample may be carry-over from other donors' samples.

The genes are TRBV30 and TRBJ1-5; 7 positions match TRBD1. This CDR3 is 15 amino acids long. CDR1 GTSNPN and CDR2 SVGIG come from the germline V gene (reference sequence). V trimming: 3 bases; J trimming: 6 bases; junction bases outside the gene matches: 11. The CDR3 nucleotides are TGTGCCTGGAGCCCAAAACAGGGGCTAAGTCAGCCCCAGCATTTT. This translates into CAWSPKQGLSQPQHF.

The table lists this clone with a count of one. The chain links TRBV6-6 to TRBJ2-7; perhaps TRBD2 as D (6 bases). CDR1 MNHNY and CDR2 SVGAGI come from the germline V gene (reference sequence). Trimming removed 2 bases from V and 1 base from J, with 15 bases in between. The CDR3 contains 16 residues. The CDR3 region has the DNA TGTGCCAGCAGTTACCGGTTCGGGAGTTTGTCCTACGAGCAGTACTTC. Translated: CASSYRFGSLSYEQYF.

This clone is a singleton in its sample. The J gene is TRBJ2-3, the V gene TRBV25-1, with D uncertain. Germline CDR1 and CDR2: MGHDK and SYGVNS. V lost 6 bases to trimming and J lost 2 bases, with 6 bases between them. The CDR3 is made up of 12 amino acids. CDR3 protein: CASRASTDTQYF. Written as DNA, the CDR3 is TGTGCCAGCAGAGCTTCCACAGATACGCAGTATTTT.

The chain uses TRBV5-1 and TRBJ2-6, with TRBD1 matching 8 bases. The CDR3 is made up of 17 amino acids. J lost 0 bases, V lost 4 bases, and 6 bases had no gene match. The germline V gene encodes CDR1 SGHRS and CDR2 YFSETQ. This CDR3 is CASSSTGGDSGANVLTF. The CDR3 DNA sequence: TGCGCCAGCAGCAGCACAGGGGGTGACTCTGGGGCCAACGTCCTGACTTTC.

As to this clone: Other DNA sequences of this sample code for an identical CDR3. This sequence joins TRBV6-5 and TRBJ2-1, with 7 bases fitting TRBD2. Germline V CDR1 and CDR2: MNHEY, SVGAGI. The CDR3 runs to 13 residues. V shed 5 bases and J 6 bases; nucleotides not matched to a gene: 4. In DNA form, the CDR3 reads TGTGCCAGCAGTCCCCCGGGGGGCAATGAGCAGTTCTTC. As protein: CASSPPGGNEQFF.

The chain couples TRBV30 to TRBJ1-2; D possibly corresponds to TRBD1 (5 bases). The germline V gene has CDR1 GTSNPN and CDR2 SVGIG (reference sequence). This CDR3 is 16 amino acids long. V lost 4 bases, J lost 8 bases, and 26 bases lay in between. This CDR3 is CAWISSLGLPGRGYTF. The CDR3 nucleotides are TGTGCCTGGATTTCATCATTGGGGCTCCCCGGGAGAGGCTACACCTTC.

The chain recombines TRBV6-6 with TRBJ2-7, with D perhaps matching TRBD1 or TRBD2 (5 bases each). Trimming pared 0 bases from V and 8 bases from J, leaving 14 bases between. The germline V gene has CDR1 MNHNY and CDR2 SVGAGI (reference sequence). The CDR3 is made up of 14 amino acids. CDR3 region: CASSYSVSSGQQYF. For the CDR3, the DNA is TGTGCCAGCAGTTACTCGGTTTCTTCGGGGCAGCAGTACTTC.

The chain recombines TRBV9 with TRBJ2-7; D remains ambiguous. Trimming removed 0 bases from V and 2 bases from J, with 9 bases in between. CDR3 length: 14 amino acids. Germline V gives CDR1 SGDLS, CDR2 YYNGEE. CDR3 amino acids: CASSVGSATYEQYF. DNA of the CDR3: TGTGCCAGCAGCGTAGGGTCGGCGACCTACGAGCAGTACTTC. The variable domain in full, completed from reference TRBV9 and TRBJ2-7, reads DSGVTQTPKHLITATGQRVTLRCSPRSGDLSVYWYQQSLDQGLQFLIQYYNGEERAKGNILERFSAQQFPDLHSELNLSSLELGDSALYFCASSVGSATYEQYFGPGTRLTVT.

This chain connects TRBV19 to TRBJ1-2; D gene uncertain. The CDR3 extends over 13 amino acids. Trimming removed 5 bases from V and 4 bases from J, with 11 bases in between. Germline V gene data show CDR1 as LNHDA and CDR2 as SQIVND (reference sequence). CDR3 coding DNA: TGTGCCAGTAGTTTGGGGTCCGGCTATGGCTACACCTTC. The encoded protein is CASSLGSGYGYTF.

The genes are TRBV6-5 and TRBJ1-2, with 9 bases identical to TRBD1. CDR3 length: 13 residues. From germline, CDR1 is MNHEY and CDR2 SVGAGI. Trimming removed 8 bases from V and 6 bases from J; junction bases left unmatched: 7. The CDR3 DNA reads TGTGCCAGCTACAGGGGGCATGTGGATGGCTACACCTTC. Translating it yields CASYRGHVDGYTF.

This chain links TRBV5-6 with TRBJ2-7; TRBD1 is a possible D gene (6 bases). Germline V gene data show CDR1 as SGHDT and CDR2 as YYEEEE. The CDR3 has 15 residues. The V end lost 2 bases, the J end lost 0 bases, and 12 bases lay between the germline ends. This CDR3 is CASSLGRGHSYEQYF. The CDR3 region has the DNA TGTGCCAGCAGCTTAGGCAGGGGCCACTCCTACGAGCAGTACTTC.

The CDR3 region has the DNA TGTGCCAGCAGTGGAGCGGCCGGCAATGAGCAGTTCTTC. Translated, it gives CASSGAAGNEQFF. V gene TRBV2 combines with J gene TRBJ2-1, with a possible D match to TRBD2 (5 bases). Trimming stripped 4 bases from V and 6 bases from J, with 10 bases between. The CDR3 has 13 amino acids. The germline V gene has CDR1 SNHLY and CDR2 FYNNEI.

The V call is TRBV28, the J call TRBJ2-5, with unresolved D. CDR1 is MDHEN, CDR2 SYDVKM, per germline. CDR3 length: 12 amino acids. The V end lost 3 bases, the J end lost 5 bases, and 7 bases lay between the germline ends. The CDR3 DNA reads TGTGCCAGCAGTTTGGCCTTGGAGACCCAGTACTTC. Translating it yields CASSLALETQYF.

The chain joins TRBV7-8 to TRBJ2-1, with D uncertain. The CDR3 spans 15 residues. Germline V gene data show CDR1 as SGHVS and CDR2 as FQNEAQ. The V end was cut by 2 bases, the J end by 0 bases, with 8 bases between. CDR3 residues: CASSLLESSYNEQFF. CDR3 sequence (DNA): TGTGCCAGCAGCTTATTAGAGAGCTCCTACAATGAGCAGTTCTTC.

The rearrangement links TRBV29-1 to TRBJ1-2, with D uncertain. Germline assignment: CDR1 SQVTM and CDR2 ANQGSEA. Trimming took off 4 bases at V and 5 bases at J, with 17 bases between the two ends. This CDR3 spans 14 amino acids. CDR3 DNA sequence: TGCAGCGTTGGCCCCTTGGGCGGAAAGTATGGCTACACCTTC. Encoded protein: CSVGPLGGKYGYTF.

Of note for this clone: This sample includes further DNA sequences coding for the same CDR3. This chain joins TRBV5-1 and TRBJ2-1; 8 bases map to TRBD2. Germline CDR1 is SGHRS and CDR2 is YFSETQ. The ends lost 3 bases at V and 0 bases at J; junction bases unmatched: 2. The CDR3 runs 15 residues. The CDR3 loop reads CASSSTSGSYNEQFF. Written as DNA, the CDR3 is TGCGCCAGCAGCTCAACTAGCGGCTCCTACAATGAGCAGTTCTTC.

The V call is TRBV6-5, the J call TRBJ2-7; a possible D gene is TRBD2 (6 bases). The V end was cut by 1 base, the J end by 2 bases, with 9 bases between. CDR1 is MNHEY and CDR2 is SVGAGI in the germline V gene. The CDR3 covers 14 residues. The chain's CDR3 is CASSYWDSTYEQYF. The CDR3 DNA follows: TGTGCCAGCAGTTACTGGGACTCGACCTACGAGCAGTACTTC.

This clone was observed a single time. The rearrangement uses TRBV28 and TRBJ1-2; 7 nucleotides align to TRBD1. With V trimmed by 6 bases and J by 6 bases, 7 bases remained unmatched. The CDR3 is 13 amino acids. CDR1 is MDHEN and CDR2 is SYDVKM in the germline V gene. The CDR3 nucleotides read TGTGCCAGCAGCACACAGGGGTGGGATGGCTACACCTTC. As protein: CASSTQGWDGYTF.

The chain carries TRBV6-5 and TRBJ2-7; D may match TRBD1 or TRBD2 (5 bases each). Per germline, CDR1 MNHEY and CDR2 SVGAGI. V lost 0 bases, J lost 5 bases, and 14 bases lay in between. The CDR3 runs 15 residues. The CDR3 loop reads CASSYSRGDVHEQYF. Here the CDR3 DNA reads TGTGCCAGCAGTTACTCGAGAGGGGATGTCCACGAGCAGTACTTC.